This TCR beta chain emerged from a study of cytomegalovirus exposure and HLA in healthy donors. General observations from the study: Sequencing likely produced, as an artifact, a cluster of highly shared sequence variants. According to reports, the classifier identified cytomegalovirus status with high specificity and sensitivity. An analysis that was carried out later associated 15,000 to 20,000 TCR beta sequences with HLA alleles at 0.05 false discovery rate.

Primers: 60 Vbeta forward and 13 Jbeta reverse. Profiled with immunoSEQ multiplex PCR; TCRdb holds only in-frame clones, not every one. Of a few hundred thousand clones in the sample, roughly 89% were seen once. These donors, healthy bone marrow donors, were studied. The J segment lost 8 bases and the V segment lost 2 bases, leaving 12 bases of the junction unmatched. The germline V gene has CDR1 MNHEY and CDR2 SMNVEV (reference sequence). The CDR3 is 16 amino acids. As concerns this clone: The antigen is not known.

The sample taken for sequencing was PBMCs. The chain is built from TRBV27 and TRBJ1-1; TRBD1 agrees at 9 bases. The sequence was collected from a woman younger than 35 in good health and CMV-seronegative. The CDR3 nucleotides are TGTGCCAGCAGTTTAGAGGGGACAGGGTGGTCTGGGGAAGCTTTCTTT. This translates into CASSLEGTGWSGEAFF.